This passage covers 9 T cell receptor beta chains from one sample sequenced in a study of blood T cell repertoires in COVID-19. The protocol was immunoSEQ multiplex PCR, while the TCRdb copy is restricted to in-frame clones and leaves out a portion. Of 200,000 or so clones in the sample, 70% to 85% were seen once. Sequenced input: peripheral blood. The receptors derive from a young woman with acute or convalescent COVID-19.

The chain uses TRBV6-2 or TRBV6-3 and TRBJ2-1; TRBD2 agrees at 9 bases. CDR1 and CDR2 from the germline V gene are MNHEY and SVGEGT. The length of the CDR3 is 15 residues. Unmatched junction bases numbered 7, after V lost 2 bases and J lost 8 bases. In DNA form, the CDR3 reads TGTGCCAGCAGTTACAGCCGGGCGGGGGGGCATGAGCAGTTCTTC. It is translated as CASSYSRAGGHEQFF.

CDR3 amino acids: CATSRTDRANEKLFF. CDR3 sequence (DNA): TGTGCCACCAGCCGGACGGACAGGGCTAATGAAAAACTGTTTTTT. The chain links TRBV15 to TRBJ1-4; 8 bases line up with TRBD1. V was pared by 5 bases and J by 3 bases, with 5 bases of the junction left unmatched. CDR1 LNHNV and CDR2 YYDKDF come from the germline V gene (reference sequence). The CDR3 is 15 amino acids.

This sequence joins TRBV7-9 and TRBJ1-4, with a possible D match to TRBD1 (5 bases). Trimming removed 5 bases at V and 12 bases at J, with 16 bases between. Germline CDR1 and CDR2: SEHNR and FQNEAQ (reference sequence). CDR3 length equals 13 residues. The CDR3: CASSPDSPEQLFF. The DNA of the CDR3 is TGTGCCAGCAGCCCCGACAGCCCAGAACAACTGTTTTTT.

There are a few counts of this clone. V is TRBV30 and J is TRBJ1-3; D gene unclear. CDR3 length: 14 residues. With 0 bases removed from V and 4 bases from J, the gap between germline ends came to 10 bases. Germline V lookup: CDR1 GTSNPN, CDR2 SVGIG (reference sequence). The CDR3 DNA is TGTGCCTGGAGTGTACGAGGGTGGGGAAACACCATATATTTT. Its translation is CAWSVRGWGNTIYF.

The rearrangement joins TRBV5-5 to TRBJ2-5; D remains ambiguous. CDR3 length: 14 amino acids. Germline CDR1 is SGHKS and CDR2 is YYEKEE (reference sequence). Trimming shortened V by 0 bases and J by 3 bases, and 9 bases separated the two germline ends. The CDR3 sequence is CASSLDTIKETQYF. CDR3 nucleotides: TGTGCCAGCAGCTTGGACACTATTAAAGAGACCCAGTACTTC.

The genes are TRBV29-1 and TRBJ1-3, with TRBD1 matching 9 bases. The CDR3 is made up of 14 amino acids. From germline, CDR1 is SQVTM and CDR2 ANQGSEA. V shed 8 bases and J 2 bases; nucleotides not matched to a gene: 7. The CDR3 DNA reads as TGCAGCATGAAACAGGGGGCGACTGGAAACACCATATATTTT. It encodes CSMKQGATGNTIYF.

This rearrangement joins TRBV27 to TRBJ1-2; possible D gene TRBD1, 6 bases. CDR3 length: 14 amino acids. The V gene lost 3 bases and the J gene lost 6 bases, with 14 bases spanning the gap. Germline assignment: CDR1 MNHEY and CDR2 SMNVEV (reference sequence). Here the CDR3 reads CASSFNREGNGYTF. CDR3 sequence (DNA): TGTGCCAGCAGTTTTAACAGGGAGGGCAATGGCTACACCTTC.

Only a few counts were recorded for this clone. This chain links TRBV19 with TRBJ1-1, with TRBD1 matching 8 bases. The CDR3 is made up of 14 amino acids. The V segment lost 1 base and the J segment 7 bases; nucleotides outside the gene matches: 5. The germline CDR1 and CDR2 sequences are LNHDA and SQIVND (reference sequence). The CDR3 reads CASSIARGRGEAFF. CDR3 coding DNA: TGTGCCAGTAGTATAGCCAGGGGGCGAGGTGAAGCTTTCTTT. The full variable domain, completed using reference TRBV19 and TRBJ1-1, is DGGITQSPKYLFRKEGQNVTLSCEQNLNHDAMYWYRQDPGQGLRLIYYSQIVNDFQKGDIAEGYSVSREKKESFPLTVTSAQKNPTAFYLCASSIARGRGEAFFGQGTRLTVV.

This sequence joins TRBV27 and TRBJ2-7, with TRBD2 matching 7 bases. V was pared by 4 bases and J by 4 bases, with 4 bases of the junction left unmatched. The V gene's germline CDR1 is MNHEY and CDR2 SMNVEV (reference sequence). This CDR3 is 13 amino acids long. As DNA, the CDR3 is TGTGCCAGCAGTTCAAGGACTAGGTACGAGCAGTACTTC. Its protein product is CASSSRTRYEQYF.